The 14 T cell receptor beta chains listed next were all sequenced from one sample in a study of T cells in Graves' hyperthyroidism and ophthalmopathy. Template material for amplifying TCR beta CDR3 regions consisted of RNA transcripts. Primed by the HTBI set, a first-round RT-PCR was run on the TCR CDR3. Each CDR3 protein is one row after TCRdb ran MiXCR on the multiplex PCR reads. The sample records about 690,000 distinct CDR3 sequences, roughly a sixth being singletons. Sequenced input: blood. The receptors were gathered from a man between 45 and 60 years old with Graves' hyperthyroidism.

The chain couples TRBV19 to TRBJ2-3; 9 bases are shared with TRBD2. Looked up from germline, CDR1 is LNHDA and CDR2 is SQIVND (reference sequence). There are 16 residues in the CDR3. Trimming cost V 5 bases and J 7 bases; bases outside gene matches: 13. CDR3 sequence: CASSETSGSMAYTQYF. The CDR3 DNA reads TGTGCCAGTAGTGAGACTAGCGGAAGTATGGCGTATACGCAGTATTTT.

The CDR3 sequence: CASSGPGGNTGELFF. The CDR3 DNA reads TGTGCCAGCAGCGGGCCGGGGGGGAACACCGGGGAGCTGTTTTTT. The chain has TRBV5-6 and TRBJ2-2; 7 bases agree with TRBD2. Germline-derived CDR1 and CDR2 are SGHDT and YYEEEE. The CDR3 is 15 residues long. The junction had 4 bases not matched to a gene; V was cut back by 4 bases and J by 1 base.

This clonotype was found many times. The rearrangement joins TRBV9 to TRBJ2-5; 9 bases fit TRBD1. After removal of 2 bases from V and 5 bases from J, the junction contained 1 base not matched to a gene. Germline CDR1 reads SGDLS; CDR2 reads YYNGEE. The CDR3 extends over 13 amino acids. The CDR3 sequence: CASSVGQGETQYF. The CDR3 DNA reads TGTGCCAGCAGCGTCGGACAGGGGGAGACCCAGTACTTC.

This clonotype was picked up many times. The gene calls are TRBV2 and TRBJ2-3, with D unclear. Germline lookup yields CDR1 SNHLY and CDR2 FYNNEI. V gave up 2 bases and J gave up 3 bases, with 9 bases separating them. The CDR3 sequence is 14 residues long. In nucleotides, the CDR3 is TGTGCCAGCAGTGAATGGGCCAAGACAGATACGCAGTATTTT. This sequence encodes CASSEWAKTDTQYF.

This clonotype was observed many times. This chain links TRBV20-1 with TRBJ2-1, with D hard to call. The V end was cut by 0 bases, the J end by 5 bases, with 11 bases between. This CDR3 spans 14 amino acids. Looked up from germline, CDR1 is DFQATT and CDR2 is SNEGSKA (reference sequence). Written as DNA, the CDR3 is TGCAGTGCTAGAGAGTTTCTAGTCGACAATGAGCAGTTCTTC. This gives the protein CSAREFLVDNEQFF.

This clonotype was seen at least ten times. The chain links TRBV2 to TRBJ2-3, with D tentatively TRBD2 (5 bases). The germline V and J ends were trimmed by 6 bases and 8 bases, with 15 bases remaining between them. The CDR3 sequence is 13 residues long. Germline values: CDR1 SNHLY, CDR2 FYNNEI. This CDR3 is CASSPRDRGTQYF. CDR3 bases: TGTGCCAGCAGCCCCCGGGATCGGGGTACGCAGTATTTT.

In its sample, this clonotype was seen many times. The chain is built from TRBV18 and TRBJ1-1; D gene uncertain. This CDR3 is built from 13 residues. Between the trimmed V and J ends, which lost 4 bases and 4 bases, there was a span of 10 bases. Per the germline V gene, CDR1 is KGHSH and CDR2 is LQKENI. The CDR3 bases are TGTGCCAGCTCACAGCAGGTGACCACTGAAGCTTTCTTT. As protein: CASSQQVTTEAFF.

This clonotype was detected a few times. The CDR3 reads CASSRMDRANTGELFF. In DNA, the CDR3 is TGCGCCAGCAGCCGCATGGACCGAGCGAACACCGGGGAGCTGTTTTTT. The chain recombines TRBV5-1 with TRBJ2-2; no definite D call. The CDR3 covers 16 residues. Looked up from germline, CDR1 is SGHRS and CDR2 is YFSETQ. Trimming pared 4 bases from V and 0 bases from J, leaving 13 bases between.

Ten or more counts support this clonotype. The rearrangement uses TRBV3-1 and TRBJ1-3, with 8 bases matching TRBD1. CDR3 length: 15 residues. Germline assignment: CDR1 LGHDT and CDR2 YNNKEL (reference sequence). The V gene end was trimmed by 5 bases and the J gene end by 3 bases; junction bases not matched to a gene: 6. The CDR3 bases are TGTGCCAGCAGCAACTCCGGACAGGGTGGAAACACCATATATTTT. Translating gives CASSNSGQGGNTIYF.

The table lists this clonotype with many counts. The chain has TRBV2 and TRBJ2-5, with D perhaps TRBD2 (5 bases). V was pared by 6 bases and J by 7 bases, with 9 bases between. This CDR3 has 11 amino acids. Germline CDR1 reads SNHLY; CDR2 reads FYNNEI. DNA of the CDR3: TGTGCCAGCAGATGGGAGTGGACCCAGTACTTC. Residues: CASRWEWTQYF.

This clonotype came up many times. The V and J genes are TRBV12-3 or TRBV12-4 and TRBJ1-5; unclear D gene. V was clipped by 6 bases and J by 6 bases, with 15 bases between them. This CDR3 comprises 14 residues. The CDR3 region is CASSATAGFQPQHF. CDR3 coding DNA: TGTGCCAGCAGCGCAACAGCGGGGTTTCAGCCCCAGCATTTT.

This clonotype was seen repeatedly, ten times or more. The V gene is TRBV27, the J gene TRBJ2-3; D tentatively fits TRBD1 or TRBD2 (5 bases each). Germline CDR1 and CDR2: MNHEY and SMNVEV (reference sequence). Trimming stripped 4 bases from V and 2 bases from J, with 7 bases between. The CDR3 loop spans 13 amino acids. The CDR3 bases are TGTGCCAGCAGTTGGGGGTTCACAGATACGCAGTATTTT. This codes for CASSWGFTDTQYF.

In this sample, this clonotype turned up many times. The gene calls are TRBV6-2 or TRBV6-3 and TRBJ2-7; D unclear. Looked up from germline, CDR1 is MNHEY and CDR2 is SVGEGT. This CDR3 is built from 14 residues. Trimming took off 4 bases at V and 1 base at J, with 11 bases between the two ends. The CDR3 region has the DNA TGTGCCAGCAGTTCCCGTTCAGCTTCCTACGAGCAGTACTTC. This sequence encodes CASSSRSASYEQYF.

The chain carries TRBV10-1 and TRBJ2-3; TRBD1 aligns across 11 bases. With V trimmed by 8 bases and J by 5 bases, 6 bases remained unmatched. The CDR3 runs 14 residues. Germline lookup yields CDR1 WNHNN and CDR2 SYGVQD (reference sequence). CDR3: CASHGTGGIDTQYF. CDR3 nucleotides: TGCGCCAGCCATGGGACAGGGGGAATAGATACGCAGTATTTT.